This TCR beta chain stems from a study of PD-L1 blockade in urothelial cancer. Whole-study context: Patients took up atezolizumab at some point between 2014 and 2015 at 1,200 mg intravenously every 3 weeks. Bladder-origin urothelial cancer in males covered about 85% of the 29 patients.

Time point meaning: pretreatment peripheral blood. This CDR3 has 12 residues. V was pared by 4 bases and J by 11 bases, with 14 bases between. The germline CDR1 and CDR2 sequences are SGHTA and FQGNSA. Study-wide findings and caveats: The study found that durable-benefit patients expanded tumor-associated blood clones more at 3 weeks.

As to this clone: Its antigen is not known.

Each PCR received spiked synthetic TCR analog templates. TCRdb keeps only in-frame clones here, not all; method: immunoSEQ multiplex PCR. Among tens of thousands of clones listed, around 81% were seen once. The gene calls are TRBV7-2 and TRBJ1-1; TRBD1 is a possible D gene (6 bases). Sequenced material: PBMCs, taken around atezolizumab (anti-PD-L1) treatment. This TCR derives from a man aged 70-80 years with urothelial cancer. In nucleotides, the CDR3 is TGTGCCAGCAGCTCACCAGGGGATCGGGCTTTCTTT. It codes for CASSSPGDRAFF.